Following are 14 T cell receptor beta chains from one sample sequenced in a study of T cells in localized non-small cell lung cancer (TCRdb year 2020). Library generation was performed with the immunoSEQ multiplex PCR assay. The immuneACCESS repertoire file appears here via TCRdb, limited to in-frame rearrangements. These files lack a portion of the clones; in checked studies, under half of the deficit traces to unresolved V genes, and the cause of the others is not known. Present in this sample are 7,500 to 10,000 clones, 35% to 45% of which were seen just once. The biggest ten clones account for over 3.5% of the sample. The sample here was lymph node tissue, taken before any cancer treatment. The receptors were sampled from a woman aged 35-75 years with stage I lung adenocarcinoma.

This chain links TRBV19 with TRBJ2-1, with unresolved D. CDR3 length equals 13 residues. In germline, CDR1 is LNHDA, CDR2 SQIVND (reference sequence). The V end lost 5 bases, the J end lost 5 bases, and 10 bases lay between the germline ends. The chain's CDR3 is CASSWTQDNEQFF. Here the CDR3 DNA reads TGTGCCAGTAGTTGGACGCAAGACAATGAGCAGTTCTTC. The full variable domain, completed using reference TRBV19 and TRBJ2-1, is DGGITQSPKYLFRKEGQNVTLSCEQNLNHDAMYWYRQDPGQGLRLIYYSQIVNDFQKGDIAEGYSVSREKKESFPLTVTSAQKNPTAFYLCASSWTQDNEQFFGPGTRLTVL.

J is TRBJ2-1 and V is TRBV16; D is unclear. CDR1 and CDR2 (germline): KGHSY, FQNENV. The ends were cut back, 4 bases at V and 8 bases at J, with 12 bases in the middle. The CDR3 covers 13 residues. As DNA, the CDR3 is TGTGCCAGCAGCCGTAAACGGGCGGATGAGCAGTTCTTC. Its translation: CASSRKRADEQFF. The full variable domain, its missing parts supplied by reference TRBV16 and TRBJ2-1, is GEEVAQTPKHLVRGEGQKAKLYCAPIKGHSYVFWYQQVLKNEFKFLISFQNENVFDETGMPKERFSAKCLPNSPCSLEIQATKLEDSAVYFCASSRKRADEQFFGPGTRLTVL.

The chain uses TRBV6-8 and TRBJ1-1; 9 positions match TRBD1. The CDR3 is 14 residues long. In germline, CDR1 is MNHGY, CDR2 SAAAGT. Trimming cost V 4 bases and J 4 bases; bases outside gene matches: 4. For the CDR3, the DNA is TGTGCCAGCAGTTTACAGGGGGCAAGCACTGAAGCTTTCTTT. Residues: CASSLQGASTEAFF.

V is TRBV19 and J is TRBJ1-2; D uncertain. This CDR3 has 15 amino acids. Germline V gene lookup returns CDR1 LNHDA and CDR2 SQIVND (reference sequence). V shed 3 bases and J shed 6 bases, with 17 bases lying between them. As DNA, the CDR3 is TGTGCCAGTAGTATTCTATCGACGGGGAGGGATGGCTACACCTTC. Protein: CASSILSTGRDGYTF.

This chain uses TRBV19 with TRBJ2-2; no definite D call. Trimming cost V 4 bases and J 0 bases, with 6 bases left between them. Germline V gene data show CDR1 as LNHDA and CDR2 as SQIVND (reference sequence). The CDR3 is 14 amino acids. CDR3 sequence (DNA): TGTGCCAGTAGTACCCACGCGAACACCGGGGAGCTGTTTTTT. Protein: CASSTHANTGELFF.

This clone showed up just a few times. DNA for the CDR3: TGTGCCAGCACCCCGGAGGGACTAGCGGGGAGCAATGAGCAGTTCTTC. Protein: CASTPEGLAGSNEQFF. The chain uses TRBV6-8 and TRBJ2-1, with TRBD2 matching 13 bases. With 7 bases clipped from V and 6 bases from J, the junction kept 9 bases outside the gene matches. Germline CDR1 is MNHGY and CDR2 is SAAAGT. The CDR3 covers 16 residues.

This sequence joins TRBV28 and TRBJ2-7; D is unclear. The V gene lost 5 bases and the J gene lost 0 bases, with 11 bases spanning the gap. The V gene's germline CDR1 is MDHEN and CDR2 SYDVKM. The CDR3 totals 14 residues. The DNA for the CDR3 is TGTGCCAGCAGTCACCCGGGTCGCTCCTACGAGCAGTACTTC. It translates to CASSHPGRSYEQYF.

This clone has more than one count but fewer than ten. The chain uses TRBV15 and TRBJ2-7, with no clear D. Between the trimmed V and J ends, which lost 5 bases and 0 bases, there was a span of 11 bases. The germline CDR1 and CDR2 sequences are LNHNV and YYDKDF (reference sequence). The CDR3 has 14 amino acids. CDR3 region: CATSVLSSSYEQYF. For the CDR3, the DNA is TGTGCCACCAGCGTCTTGTCGAGCTCCTACGAGCAGTACTTC.

The table lists this clone with a count of one. The gene calls are TRBV10-2 and TRBJ1-1; D is possibly TRBD1 (5 bases). The germline CDR1 and CDR2 sequences are WSHSY and SAAADI. Trimming shortened V by 8 bases and J by 4 bases, and 14 bases separated the two germline ends. This CDR3 is 13 amino acids long. CDR3 protein: CASQLDKGTEAFF. The CDR3, as DNA: TGCGCCAGCCAGTTGGACAAAGGCACTGAAGCTTTCTTT.

DNA of the CDR3: TGTGCCTGGAAAAAGGAATGGAGAGGCTACACCTTC. Its translation: CAWKKEWRGYTF. The chain is built from TRBV30 and TRBJ1-2; D gene ambiguous. The ends were cut back, 4 bases at V and 8 bases at J, with 14 bases in the middle. CDR1 and CDR2 (germline): GTSNPN, SVGIG (reference sequence). The CDR3 spans 12 residues.

J is TRBJ2-7 and V is TRBV6-8; a weak D match, TRBD2 (7 bases). The ends were cut back, 3 bases at V and 0 bases at J, with 24 bases in the middle. The CDR3 length is 19 residues. Germline V CDR1 and CDR2: MNHGY, SAAAGT. CDR3 in DNA: TGTGCCAGCAGTTATTCCCTCGCGGGGGCCCAACTCAGCTCCTACGAGCAGTACTTC. Protein: CASSYSLAGAQLSSYEQYF.

This rearrangement joins TRBV10-2 to TRBJ1-3; D is uncertain. The CDR3 sequence is 15 residues long. Looked up from germline, CDR1 is WSHSY and CDR2 is SAAADI. Trimming stripped 4 bases from V and 2 bases from J, with 12 bases between. CDR3 DNA: TGCGCCAGCAGTGTCGGCCTCGGGGCTGGAAACACCATATATTTT. It yields the protein CASSVGLGAGNTIYF.

The rearrangement uses TRBV18 and TRBJ1-1; D possibly corresponds to TRBD1 (6 bases). Per the germline V gene, CDR1 is KGHSH and CDR2 is LQKENI. V was trimmed by 6 bases and J by 4 bases, leaving 18 bases between them. There are 15 residues in the CDR3. CDR3 nucleotides: TGTGCCAGCTCCGGGTTCGGGGGCGGGGGCACTGAAGCTTTCTTT. Translating gives CASSGFGGGGTEAFF. The full variable domain, rest sourced from reference TRBV18 and TRBJ1-1, is NAGVMQNPRHLVRRRGQEARLRCSPMKGHSHVYWYRQLPEEGLKFMVYLQKENIIDESGMPKERFSAEFPKEGPSILRIQQVVRGDSAAYFCASSGFGGGGTEAFFGQGTRLTVV.

J is TRBJ1-5 and V is TRBV5-1; 10 positions match TRBD1. The trim removed 4 bases at V and 7 bases at J, leaving 8 bases unmatched. Germline lookup yields CDR1 SGHRS and CDR2 YFSETQ. This CDR3 contains 15 residues. CDR3 nucleotides: TGCGCCAGCAGCGCGACCGGGACAGGGGAACAGCCCCAGCATTTT. Residues: CASSATGTGEQPQHF.